Listed here are 19 T cell receptor beta chains from one sample, sequenced in a study of blood T cell repertoires in COVID-19. Generated by immunoSEQ multiplex PCR, the TCRdb table keeps only in-frame clones and is missing some. The sample carries 300,000 to 500,000 clones, 85% to 90% recorded once. Sequenced sample: PBMCs or T cells enriched from blood (not recorded which). The receptors come from a woman under 40 with acute COVID-19.

The chain links TRBV15 to TRBJ2-7; maybe TRBD1 (5 bases). The CDR3 is made up of 14 amino acids. Between the trimmed V and J ends, which lost 1 base and 3 bases, there was a span of 10 bases. CDR1 is LNHNV, CDR2 YYDKDF, per germline (reference sequence). The chain's CDR3 is CATSRGQTIYEQYF. The CDR3, as DNA: TGTGCCACCAGCAGAGGACAGACAATCTACGAGCAGTACTTC.

A single count supports this clone. This chain uses TRBV6-5 with TRBJ1-2; the D gene is possibly TRBD1 (6 bases). Trimming took 6 bases from V and 1 from J, leaving 15 bases between them. Germline V gives CDR1 MNHEY, CDR2 SVGAGI. The CDR3 sequence is 15 residues long. In DNA form, the CDR3 reads TGTGCCAGCAGCGCCACAGGGCCCCTTAACTATGGCTACACCTTC. Residues: CASSATGPLNYGYTF.

The chain is built from TRBV5-1 and TRBJ2-1; TRBD1 aligns across 7 bases. Germline CDR1 is SGHRS and CDR2 is YFSETQ. With 4 bases clipped from V and 8 bases from J, the junction kept 12 bases outside the gene matches. CDR3 length: 15 amino acids. The CDR3 sequence: CASSPRGQAGDEQFF. In DNA, the CDR3 is TGCGCCAGCAGCCCGCGTGGACAGGCTGGGGATGAGCAGTTCTTC. Combining the CDR3 with reference TRBV5-1 and TRBJ2-1 gives the whole variable domain KAGVTQTPRYLIKTRGQQVTLSCSPISGHRSVSWYQQTPGQGLQFLFEYFSETQRNKGNFPGRFSGRQFSNSRSEMNVSTLELGDSALYLCASSPRGQAGDEQFFGPGTRLTVL.

The chain links TRBV9 to TRBJ1-2; the D gene is possibly TRBD1 (5 bases). V was clipped by 7 bases and J by 2 bases, with 6 bases between them. The CDR3 length is 11 residues. CDR1 and CDR2 (germline): SGDLS, YYNGEE. Written as DNA, the CDR3 is TGTGCCAGCGGGGGGAACTATGGCTACACCTTC. Its protein product is CASGGNYGYTF. Full variable domain (remainder filled in from reference TRBV9 and TRBJ1-2): DSGVTQTPKHLITATGQRVTLRCSPRSGDLSVYWYQQSLDQGLQFLIQYYNGEERAKGNILERFSAQQFPDLHSELNLSSLELGDSALYFCASGGNYGYTFGSGTRLTVV.

This clone was seen only once. The rearrangement uses TRBV29-1 and TRBJ2-1; 8 positions agree with TRBD1. The CDR3 runs to 15 residues. The V gene's germline CDR1 is SQVTM and CDR2 ANQGSEA. The junction had 13 bases not matched to a gene; V was cut back by 7 bases and J by 5 bases. The CDR3 nucleotides are TGCAGCGCATGGCTGGGCCAGGGGGCGAACAATGAGCAGTTCTTC. Protein product: CSAWLGQGANNEQFF.

This chain joins TRBV30 and TRBJ1-5; D possibly corresponds to TRBD1 (6 bases). Germline CDR1 reads GTSNPN; CDR2 reads SVGIG (reference sequence). The germline V and J ends were trimmed by 5 bases and 4 bases, with 12 bases remaining between them. The CDR3 is made up of 13 amino acids. The CDR3 protein is CAWQAGVNQPQHF. The CDR3 nucleotides read TGTGCCTGGCAAGCAGGGGTGAATCAGCCCCAGCATTTT.

The rearrangement links TRBV6-5 to TRBJ1-2; D might be TRBD1 (5 bases). The germline gives CDR1 MNHEY, CDR2 SVGAGI. The ends were cut back, 6 bases at V and 9 bases at J, with 17 bases in the middle. The CDR3 is made up of 13 amino acids. The CDR3, as DNA: TGTGCCAGCAGCGACACGAACCGACAGCGCTACACCTTC. Amino acid sequence: CASSDTNRQRYTF.

The V gene is TRBV6-2 or TRBV6-3, the J gene TRBJ1-2; 8 bases are a match to TRBD1. The ends lost 4 bases at V and 4 bases at J; junction bases unmatched: 5. CDR3 length: 14 amino acids. Germline CDR1 is MNHEY and CDR2 is SVGEGT. The CDR3 DNA is TGTGCCAGCAGTTCCAGGGGGCAGGCCTATGGCTACACCTTC. It yields the protein CASSSRGQAYGYTF.

The chain couples TRBV9 to TRBJ1-2; 12 bases align to TRBD1. Germline V gives CDR1 SGDLS, CDR2 YYNGEE. The J segment lost 14 bases and the V segment lost 3 bases, leaving 5 bases of the junction unmatched. The CDR3 length is 12 residues. CDR3 nucleotide sequence: TGTGCCAGCAGCGGTGGGACAGGGGGCATTACCTTC. Translation gives CASSGGTGGITF.

To note about this clone: Other DNA sequences within the sample encode an identical CDR3. The rearrangement uses TRBV5-1 and TRBJ1-6; TRBD1 agrees at 9 bases. The CDR3 has 14 residues. Germline lookup yields CDR1 SGHRS and CDR2 YFSETQ. J gave up 9 bases and V 4 bases, and 5 bases lay outside the gene matches. The CDR3, as DNA: TGCGCCAGCAGCCTGGACAGGGGCGGTTCACCCCTCCACTTT. Residues: CASSLDRGGSPLHF.

The genes are TRBV6-5 and TRBJ1-2; 9 nucleotides match TRBD1. The CDR3 totals 13 residues. The junction had 8 bases not matched to a gene; V was cut back by 7 bases and J by 8 bases. Germline V CDR1 and CDR2: MNHEY, SVGAGI. CDR3: CASNSQGAGGYTF. CDR3 sequence (DNA): TGTGCCAGCAATTCACAGGGGGCGGGAGGCTACACCTTC.

V is TRBV5-1 and J is TRBJ2-3; D is possibly TRBD1 (5 bases). Trimming pared 0 bases from V and 1 base from J, leaving 12 bases between. From germline, CDR1 is SGHRS and CDR2 YFSETQ. The CDR3 sequence is 16 residues long. CDR3 DNA: TGCGCCAGCAGCTTGGGACAGTCGGGTGGCACAGATACGCAGTATTTT. It encodes CASSLGQSGGTDTQYF.

The gene calls are TRBV7-3 and TRBJ2-3; D uncertain. Between the trimmed V and J ends, which lost 5 bases and 1 base, there was a span of 7 bases. The CDR3 loop spans 13 amino acids. Germline loops: CDR1 SGHTA, CDR2 FQGTGA. The CDR3 DNA reads TGTGCCAGCAGCGCCGGTGGCACAGATACGCAGTATTTT. This sequence encodes CASSAGGTDTQYF. Looking up the rest from reference TRBV7-3 and TRBJ2-3 gives the full variable domain: GAGVSQTPSNKVTEKGKYVELRCDPISGHTALYWYRQSLGQGPEFLIYFQGTGAADDSGLPNDRFFAVRPEGSVSTLKIQRTERGDSAVYLCASSAGGTDTQYFGPGTRLTVL.

The CDR3 here is CASSYSMGTAANQPQHF. CDR3 DNA sequence: TGTGCCAGCAGTTACTCGATGGGGACAGCGGCCAATCAGCCCCAGCATTTT. This rearrangement joins TRBV6-2 or TRBV6-3 to TRBJ1-5; 7 nucleotides align to TRBD1. V gave up 0 bases and J gave up 3 bases; unmatched junction bases: 8. Germline V lookup: CDR1 MNHEY, CDR2 SVGEGT. The CDR3 runs 17 residues.

The chain couples TRBV5-8 to TRBJ2-3, with 11 bases lining up with TRBD2. The CDR3 totals 19 residues. The germline CDR1 and CDR2 sequences are SGHTS and YDEGEE. V shed 4 bases, J shed 1 base, and the junction held 14 bases outside the gene matches. For the CDR3, the DNA is TGTGCCAGCAGCCGCGTTCCAGGGACTAGCGGTATGGGCACAGATACGCAGTATTTT. Residues: CASSRVPGTSGMGTDTQYF. Supplemented by reference TRBV5-8 and TRBJ2-3, the full variable domain reads EAGVTQSPTHLIKTRGQQATLRCSPISGHTSVYWYQQALGLGLQFLLWYDEGEERNRGNFPPRFSGRQFPNYSSELNVNALELEDSALYLCASSRVPGTSGMGTDTQYFGPGTRLTVL.

This clone was seen only once. The chain has TRBV29-1 and TRBJ2-7, with D possibly being TRBD1 (6 bases). The CDR3 loop spans 14 amino acids. The germline gives CDR1 SQVTM, CDR2 ANQGSEA. V lost 4 bases, J lost 4 bases, and 17 bases lay in between. This CDR3 reads CSVVWFGGRYEQYF. CDR3 bases: TGCAGCGTTGTTTGGTTTGGGGGCCGTTACGAGCAGTACTTC.

The V and J genes are TRBV15 and TRBJ1-2; possible D gene TRBD1, 6 bases. The CDR3 has 15 residues. The germline gives CDR1 LNHNV, CDR2 YYDKDF (reference sequence). V was pared by 1 base and J by 3 bases, with 12 bases between. CDR3 loop: CATSRGTVEDYGYTF. CDR3 in DNA: TGTGCCACCAGCAGAGGGACAGTTGAGGACTATGGCTACACCTTC. Together with reference TRBV15 and TRBJ1-2, the CDR3 gives the full variable domain: DAMVIQNPRYQVTQFGKPVTLSCSQTLNHNVMYWYQQKSSQAPKLLFHYYDKDFNNEADTPDNFQSRRPNTSFCFLDIRSPGLGDTAMYLCATSRGTVEDYGYTFGSGTRLTVV.

The genes are TRBV10-1 and TRBJ2-4, with TRBD1 as a possible D gene (6 bases). Trimming pared 3 bases from V and 8 bases from J, leaving 14 bases between. The CDR3 sequence is 14 residues long. The germline V gene encodes CDR1 WNHNN and CDR2 SYGVQD (reference sequence). The CDR3 protein is CASSDYRERDIQYF. Written as DNA, the CDR3 is TGCGCCAGCAGTGACTACAGGGAGAGGGACATTCAGTACTTC.

The chain couples TRBV10-3 to TRBJ2-7; D ambiguous. Germline-derived CDR1 and CDR2 are ENHRY and SYGVKD. The V end lost 0 bases, the J end lost 5 bases, and 20 bases lay between the germline ends. CDR3 length equals 17 residues. The CDR3 DNA follows: TGTGCCATCAGTGAGTCGATTTCTTATCTACCCATCCACGAGCAGTACTTC. Its protein is CAISESISYLPIHEQYF.